Shown below are 4 T cell receptor beta chains from a single sample sequenced in a study of T-cell memory formation after mild COVID-19. TCRdb reanalysed the 5' RACE reads using MiXCR and keeps one entry per CDR3 protein. The sample lists 170,000 or so distinct CDR3 sequences, 20% to 25% seen once, with roughly 24% in the top ten. Sequenced: PBMCs or a T cell subset sorted from them (not recorded which). These receptors were taken from an adult woman who had mild COVID-19 (a few samples of this study predate the infection). Cell type and time point are not known.

DNA for the CDR3: TGCGCCAGCAGCCAAAAATCGGGGGGCTCTGAAGCTTTCTTT. This translates into CASSQKSGGSEAFF. The chain is built from TRBV4-1 and TRBJ1-1; D is perhaps TRBD1 (6 bases). V shed 2 bases and J shed 6 bases, with 13 bases lying between them. Germline lookup yields CDR1 MGHRA and CDR2 YSYEKL. The CDR3 sequence is 14 residues long.

This clonotype has at least ten counts. V gene TRBV24-1 combines with J gene TRBJ1-5; 9 bases match TRBD1. Germline V CDR1 and CDR2: KGHDR, SFDVKD. The CDR3 sequence is 16 residues long. Trimming cost V 5 bases and J 0 bases; bases outside gene matches: 4. The CDR3 sequence: CATSADRGYSNQPQHF. The CDR3 DNA follows: TGTGCCACCAGTGCGGACAGGGGTTATAGCAATCAGCCCCAGCATTTT.

In this sample, this clonotype turned up a few times. The genes are TRBV4-1 and TRBJ2-1; no reliable D call. From germline, CDR1 is MGHRA and CDR2 YSYEKL. Between the trimmed V and J ends, which lost 0 bases and 10 bases, there was a span of 19 bases. This CDR3 region has 16 residues. The CDR3 loop is CASSQDVGMGSREQFF. CDR3 bases: TGCGCCAGCAGCCAAGATGTTGGAATGGGCAGCAGGGAGCAGTTCTTC.

CDR3 coding DNA: TGTGCCAGCCGCCGGGGCGGGAGCACAGATACGCAGTATTTT. It specifies CASRRGGSTDTQYF. The chain employs TRBV7-8 and TRBJ2-3; possibly TRBD1 or TRBD2 for D (5 bases each). V was pared by 8 bases and J by 0 bases, with 12 bases between. Germline V gene sequence: CDR1 SGHVS, CDR2 FQNEAQ. This CDR3 is built from 14 residues.